This T cell receptor (beta chain) came from a study of blood T cells in healthy people across ages. The V gene end was trimmed by 0 bases and the J gene end by 4 bases; junction bases not matched to a gene: 8. CDR3 length equals 17 residues. CDR1 and CDR2 from the germline V gene are KGHSH and LQKENI. With respect to this clonotype: No antigen is known for it.

Study-level results: Age advanced and TCR beta diversity per million T cells fell, roughly linearly. Higher diversity, along with more naive CD4+ cells, distinguished long-lived donors from aged donors. PBMCs were not sorted, which prevented a conclusive comparison of naive versus antigen-experienced cells.

For the second PCR, which ran for about 7 to 12 cycles, a sample-barcoded 5' primer and a J-beta primer mix were used. TCRdb used MiXCR to reprocess the 5' RACE reads, holding one entry per CDR3 protein. This table holds approximately 1.5 million distinct CDR3 sequences, roughly 30% found once. Researchers isolated at least 6.5 million PBMCs per sample. The receptor's source is a woman aged 25 to 39 in good health. Sequenced input: blood. This chain uses TRBV18 with TRBJ2-3; 9 bases fit TRBD2. Written as DNA, the CDR3 is TGTGCCAGCTCACCACCGGGCGGGGGGGCCCGTGCAGATACGCAGTATTTT. Amino acids: CASSPPGGGARADTQYF.